The 13 T cell receptor beta chains below were found in one sample sequenced in a study of T cells in women clearing cervical HPV infection. TCRdb's copy holds only in-frame clones and misses some; the assay was immunoSEQ multiplex PCR. The table lists some 31,000 clones. The sequenced sample was blood buffy coat. The receptors come from a woman aged 18 to 75 with a cervical HPV16 infection that either progressed to CIN3+ or cleared (not recorded which).

Comment on this clone: The sequence runs out 3 residues before the end of the CDR3; the remainder is reconstructed from the germline J gene. The chain joins TRBV29-1 to TRBJ2-5, with 8 bases identical to TRBD2. After removal of 7 bases from V and 4 bases from J, the junction contained 5 bases not matched to a gene. Germline values: CDR1 SQVTM, CDR2 ANQGSEA. The CDR3 extends over 12 amino acids. The sequenced CDR3 bases are TGCAGCGGTCAAGCGGGAGCAGAGACC. Amino acid sequence: CSGQAGAET. The entire CDR3 protein is CSGQAGAETQYF.

To note about this clone: The read stops 3 residues short of the end of the CDR3; the missing end is completed from the germline J gene. The chain carries TRBV7-9 and TRBJ2-7, with D possibly being TRBD2 (6 bases). CDR1 is SEHNR and CDR2 is FQNEAQ in the germline V gene (reference sequence). The CDR3 loop spans 12 amino acids. V was cut by 4 bases and J by 4 bases, with 8 bases left in between. The chain's CDR3 is CASSWGEYEQYF. CDR3 bases read: TGTGCCAGCAGCTGGGGGGAATACGAG.

About this clone itself: The sequence runs out 3 residues before the end of the CDR3; the remainder is reconstructed from the germline J gene. This chain joins TRBV7-9 and TRBJ1-2, with D possibly matching TRBD1 (6 bases). The CDR3 covers 15 residues. Germline values: CDR1 SEHNR, CDR2 FQNEAQ (reference sequence). CDR3 loop: CASSSQGHPGHDYTF. The DNA read from the CDR3 is TGTGCCAGCAGCTCCCAGGGACACCCGGGCCATGAC.

Worth noting for this clone: The read halts 3 residues ahead of the CDR3 end, with the missing end drawn from the germline J gene. The chain combines TRBV10-3 with TRBJ2-1; a weak D match, TRBD1 (6 bases). The V gene lost 4 bases and the J gene lost 7 bases, with 20 bases spanning the gap. Germline loops: CDR1 ENHRY, CDR2 SYGVKD. The CDR3 sequence is 16 residues long. The CDR3 loop is CAISGRGQGRPNEQFF. The CDR3 bases that were read are TGTGCCATCAGTGGAAGAGGGCAGGGGCGACCGAATGAG.

Comment on this clone: The missing CDR3 end, 3 residues past where the read stops, is filled in from the germline J gene. V gene TRBV29-1 combines with J gene TRBJ2-7, with TRBD2 matching over 10 bases. V lost 5 bases, J lost 6 bases, and 7 bases stayed unmatched. This CDR3 has 13 residues. The germline V gene encodes CDR1 SQVTM and CDR2 ANQGSEA. The DNA read from the CDR3 is TGCAGCGTTTCTAGCGGGAGACTCCGCGAG. Its translation: CSVSSGRLRE. The complete CDR3 reads CSVSSGRLREQYF.

The covered CDR3 bases are TGTGCCACCCAAGCCTTGAACTATGGC. Translating gives CATQALNYG. The full CDR3 protein is CATQALNYGYTF. The V call is TRBV19, the J call TRBJ1-2; no clear D gene. The read finishes 3 residues shy of the CDR3 end, and the germline J gene is used to complete it. This CDR3 spans 12 amino acids. CDR1 and CDR2 from the germline V gene are LNHDA and SQIVND (reference sequence). The V and J ends lost 10 bases and 2 bases respectively, with 11 bases between them. Full variable domain (missing parts from reference TRBV19 and TRBJ1-2): DGGITQSPKYLFRKEGQNVTLSCEQNLNHDAMYWYRQDPGQGLRLIYYSQIVNDFQKGDIAEGYSVSREKKESFPLTVTSAQKNPTAFYLCATQALNYGYTFGSGTRLTVV.

For this clone: Read coverage stops 3 residues before the CDR3 terminus; the germline J gene supplies the remainder. The rearrangement joins TRBV12-5 to TRBJ1-3, with D possibly matching TRBD1 (5 bases). The ends were cut back, 7 bases at V and 4 bases at J, with 14 bases in the middle. This CDR3 contains 14 residues. Germline CDR1 and CDR2: LGHNT and FRNRAP. Incomplete CDR3 DNA: TGTGCTAGTGCCTGGGGGGAATCAGGAAACACC. It codes for CASAWGESGNT. The full CDR3 reads CASAWGESGNTIYF.

Turning to this clone: The read terminates 3 residues before the CDR3 end, so the remaining end is supplied by the germline J gene. The chain employs TRBV2 and TRBJ2-3; D call uncertain. The germline gives CDR1 SNHLY, CDR2 FYNNEI. This CDR3 comprises 12 residues. The CDR3 DNA, read in part, is TGTGCCAGCAGTGATGTTCGCACGGCG. This codes for CASSDVRTA. The CDR3 reads in full as CASSDVRTAQYF.

Details on this clone: The read finishes 3 residues shy of the CDR3 end, and the germline J gene is used to complete it. The genes are TRBV5-1 and TRBJ2-3, with 10 bases matching TRBD2. CDR1 SGHRS and CDR2 YFSETQ come from the germline V gene. CDR3 length: 15 amino acids. CDR3 sequence reads: CASTPSGGAGETQYF. The DNA read from the CDR3 is TGCGCCAGCACCCCGAGCGGGGGGGCTGGGGAGACG.

About this clone: Read data end 3 residues before the CDR3 end; the end is taken from the germline J gene. The chain joins TRBV14 to TRBJ2-3; TRBD2 aligns across 8 bases. V trimming: 3 bases; J trimming: 5 bases; junction bases outside the gene matches: 7. The germline V gene encodes CDR1 SGHDN and CDR2 FVKESK. This CDR3 is 15 amino acids long. The CDR3 reads CASSHTGGPLDTQYF. CDR3 DNA (partial): TGTGCCAGCAGCCATACGGGGGGGCCCTTAGATACG.

Remarks on this clone: The read terminates 3 residues before the CDR3 end, so the remaining end is supplied by the germline J gene. The gene calls are TRBV30 and TRBJ1-1; a weak D match, TRBD1 (5 bases). The CDR3 is 13 residues long. Germline CDR1 reads GTSNPN; CDR2 reads SVGIG (reference sequence). CDR3 loop: CAWSGNSRVTAFF. The CDR3 DNA, read in part, is TGTGCCTGGAGTGGCAACTCCAGGGTCACG.

About this clone: The read terminates 3 residues before the CDR3 end, so the remaining end is supplied by the germline J gene. The chain employs TRBV5-6 and TRBJ2-5; 7 bases map to TRBD2. Germline V gene sequence: CDR1 SGHDT, CDR2 YYEEEE. The CDR3 has 15 amino acids. The trim removed 5 bases at V and 0 bases at J, leaving 7 bases unmatched. The sequenced part of the CDR3 DNA is TGTGCCAGCAGTGAACTAGCGAGCGACCAAGAGACC. This encodes CASSELASDQET. The whole CDR3 protein reads CASSELASDQETQYF.

As for this clone: The read comes to an end 3 residues before the CDR3 does, leaving the germline J gene to fill in the end. The chain is built from TRBV24-1 and TRBJ1-2; 12 bases agree with TRBD1. CDR3 length: 13 residues. Germline-derived CDR1 and CDR2 are KGHDR and SFDVKD. Trimming cost V 4 bases and J 7 bases; bases outside gene matches: 0. CDR3 DNA (partial): TGTGCCACCAGTGAGGGACAGGGGGCTGGC. It translates to CATSEGQGAG. The CDR3 reads in full as CATSEGQGAGYTF.